This T cell receptor (beta chain) was captured in a study of blood T cell repertoires in COVID-19 (dated by TCRdb to 2020 to 2021). General notes on the study: Collaborator samples came from the United States, Italy and Spain and covered acute and convalescent phases of COVID-19. Subjects who had been exposed to COVID-19, were actively infected with it, or had recovered from it provided the deeply sampled blood TCRbeta repertoires that made up the dataset. The repertoires were made available in a free public database intended to serve as a resource for research on the immune response to SARS-CoV-2. The sample metadata nearly always contained a de-identified subject ID, COVID-19 status, age in years and sex. HLA class I and class II types, where available, came from metadata supplied by the sample provider rather than from assay-based typing. Samples were obtained from the ongoing ImmuneRACE study (first 160 participants) and from approximately 1,200 subjects provided by 6 global collaborators. The prospective study material was composed of cDNA or gDNA derived from T cells, B-cell-depleted T cells, or PBMCs. Overall results and qualifications from the work: How much clinical and demographic metadata was included differed by source and by participant, and the metadata was provided uncurated.

Collaborating institutions collected whole blood in K2EDTA tubes following their own protocols. For TCRbeta analysis, collaborator samples were shipped as frozen whole blood, as isolated PBMCs, or as DNA extracted from either sample type. Spanning cysteine to phenylalanine, the CDR3 consists of 15 amino acids. Only the CDR3 portion is preserved as DNA: 45 bases, with reading frame beginning at the first base. V gives up 0 bases and J gives up 0 bases, and the segment between their germline ends measures 8 bases. The germline V gene sets CDR1 to LGHNA and CDR2 to YNFKEQ. The immunoSEQ Assay, a bias-controlled multiplex PCR, was used to amplify TCRbeta CDR3 regions from genomic DNA. Per the authors' processing: Nucleated cell counts per sample were estimated from amplification of reference gene primers within the assay. To quantify the absolute abundance of each unique TCRbeta CDR3 rearrangement, sequence reads were collapsed and filtered. Productive Simpson clonality was computed per sample as the square root of Simpson's diversity index over productive rearrangements. TCRdb provides this immuneACCESS table in a form limited to in-frame rearrangements. Some clones are lacking; in checked studies, under half of them reflect an unresolved V gene, and why the rest are absent is not known. V and J calls and clone size follow that table, whereas D and trimming were derived from the DNA. The sample yields some 150,000 clones; 70% to 90% were counted once. Roughly 2.6% of the sample is taken by the ten largest.

The table lists this clone with a few counts. No cognate antigen has been identified for it. Base-call qualities are not available, and no considerably larger clone is one nucleotide away. Sequencing was carried out using peripheral blood. This clonotype was sampled from a human donor with acute or convalescent COVID-19. The donor label of this sample is uncertain. This chain joins TRBV4-2 to TRBJ1-2; possibly the D gene is TRBD1, per 5 matching bases. The nucleotide sequence reads as follows: TGTGCCAGCAGCCAAGAAACAGGAGCTAACTATGGCTACACCTTC. Its amino acids are CASSQETGANYGYTF.